What follows describes a single T cell receptor beta chain. As yet, its antigen is unknown. The data derive from a study of chemoradiotherapy in HPV16-positive cancers. Findings of the study overall: HPV-responsive T-cell expansion during chemoradiotherapy was linked to improved recurrence-free survival in HPV16-positive patients. Functional assays defining HPV-specific T cells used only a couple of HPV16-positive patients.

The V gene end was trimmed by 1 base and the J gene end by 6 bases; junction bases not matched to a gene: 3. The CDR3 is 15 amino acids. Germline values: CDR1 SGHAT, CDR2 FQNNGV. Assay used: immunoSEQ multiplex PCR; TCRdb lists only in-frame clones, some missing. The data show about 15,000 clones, roughly 87% seen once. The specimen was tumor tissue, collected from a patient who underwent chemoradiotherapy. The chain joins TRBV11-2 to TRBJ1-5; TRBD1 matches at 10 bases. This sequence originates from a human donor with HPV-associated anogenital cancer. The CDR3 DNA is TGTGCCAGCAGCTTAGGACAGGGGGCTTTTCAGCCCCAGCATTTT. Translating it yields CASSLGQGAFQPQHF.